This paragraph covers one T cell receptor (beta chain) sequence. Repertoires were generated with immunoSEQ multiplex PCR, while TCRdb's copy carries only in-frame clones and drops some. The table records 85,000 to 95,000 clones, around 89% of them present only once. The CDR3 consists of 16 residues. From germline, CDR1 is MNHEY and CDR2 SVGAGI. The V gene end was trimmed by 0 bases and the J gene end by 2 bases; junction bases not matched to a gene: 1. This record comes from a study of T cell responses to AZD1222 COVID-19 vaccine. This rearrangement joins TRBV6-5 to TRBJ2-6; TRBD2 agrees at 7 bases. This material consisted of peripheral blood, taken on day 0 of AZD1222 vaccination. The sequence derives from an adult in good health. The CDR3 coding sequence is TGTGCCAGCAGTTACTCGAGCGGGGCTGGGGCCAACGTCCTGACTTTC. The encoded protein is CASSYSSGAGANVLTF.